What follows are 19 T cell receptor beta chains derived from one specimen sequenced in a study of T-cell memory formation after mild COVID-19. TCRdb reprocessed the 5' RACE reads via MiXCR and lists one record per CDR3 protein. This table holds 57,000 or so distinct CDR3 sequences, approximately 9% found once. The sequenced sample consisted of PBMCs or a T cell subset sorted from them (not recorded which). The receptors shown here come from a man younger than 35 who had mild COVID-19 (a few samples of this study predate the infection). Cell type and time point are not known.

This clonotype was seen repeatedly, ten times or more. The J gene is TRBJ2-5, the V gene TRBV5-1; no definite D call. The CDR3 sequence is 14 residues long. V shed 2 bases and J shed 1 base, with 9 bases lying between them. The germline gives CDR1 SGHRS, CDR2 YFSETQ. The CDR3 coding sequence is TGCGCCAGCAGCTTTTTTGGACCCCAAGAGACCCAGTACTTC. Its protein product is CASSFFGPQETQYF.

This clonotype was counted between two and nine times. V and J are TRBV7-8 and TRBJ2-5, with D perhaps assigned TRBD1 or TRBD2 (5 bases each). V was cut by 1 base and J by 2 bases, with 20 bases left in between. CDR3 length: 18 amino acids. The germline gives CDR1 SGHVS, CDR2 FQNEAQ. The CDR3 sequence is CASSLDGGVARVQETQYF. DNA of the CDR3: TGTGCCAGCAGCTTAGATGGGGGAGTAGCCAGAGTTCAAGAGACCCAGTACTTC. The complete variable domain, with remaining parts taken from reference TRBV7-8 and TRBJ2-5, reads GAGVSQSPRYKVAKRGQDVALRCDPISGHVSLFWYQQALGQGPEFLTYFQNEAQLDKSGLPSDRFFAERPEGSVSTLKIQRTQQEDSAVYLCASSLDGGVARVQETQYFGPGTRLLVL.

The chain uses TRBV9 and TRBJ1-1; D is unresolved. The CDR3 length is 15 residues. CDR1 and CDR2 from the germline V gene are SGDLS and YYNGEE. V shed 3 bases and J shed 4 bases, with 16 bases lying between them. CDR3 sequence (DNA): TGTGCCAGCAGCGCACGTATCGGGGTCGGCACTGAAGCTTTCTTT. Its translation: CASSARIGVGTEAFF.

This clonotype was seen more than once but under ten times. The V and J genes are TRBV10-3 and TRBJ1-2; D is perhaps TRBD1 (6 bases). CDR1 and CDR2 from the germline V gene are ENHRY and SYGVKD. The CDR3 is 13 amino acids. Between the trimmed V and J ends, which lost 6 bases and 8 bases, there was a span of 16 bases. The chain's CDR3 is CAIRGDNLRGYTF. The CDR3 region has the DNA TGTGCCATCAGAGGGGACAACCTAAGAGGCTACACCTTC.

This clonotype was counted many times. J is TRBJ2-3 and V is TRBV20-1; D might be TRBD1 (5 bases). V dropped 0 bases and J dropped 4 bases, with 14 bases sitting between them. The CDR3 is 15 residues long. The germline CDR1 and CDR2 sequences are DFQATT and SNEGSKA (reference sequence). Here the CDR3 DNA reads TGCAGTGCTAGAGATCCCAGGGTGGGCCCAGATACGCAGTATTTT. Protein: CSARDPRVGPDTQYF.

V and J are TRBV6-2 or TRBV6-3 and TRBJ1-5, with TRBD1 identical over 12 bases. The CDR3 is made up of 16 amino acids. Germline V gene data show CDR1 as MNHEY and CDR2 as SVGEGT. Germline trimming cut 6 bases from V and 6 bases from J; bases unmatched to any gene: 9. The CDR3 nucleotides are TGTGCCAGCAGACATCGGGACAGGGGGCTGTTTCAGCCCCAGCATTTT. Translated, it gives CASRHRDRGLFQPQHF.

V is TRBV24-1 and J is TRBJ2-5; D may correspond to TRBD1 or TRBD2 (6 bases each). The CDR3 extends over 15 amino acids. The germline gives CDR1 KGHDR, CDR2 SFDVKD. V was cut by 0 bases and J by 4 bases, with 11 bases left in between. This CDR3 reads CATSDLRGAGETQYF. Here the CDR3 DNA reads TGTGCCACCAGTGATTTGAGGGGGGCGGGAGAGACCCAGTACTTC.

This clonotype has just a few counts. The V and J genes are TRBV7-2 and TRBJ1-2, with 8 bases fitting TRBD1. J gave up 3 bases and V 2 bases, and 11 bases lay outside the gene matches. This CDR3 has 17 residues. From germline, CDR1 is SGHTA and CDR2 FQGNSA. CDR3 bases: TGTGCCAGCAGCTTATCAGGGACAGGAGATGCTGACTATGGCTACACCTTC. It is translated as CASSLSGTGDADYGYTF.

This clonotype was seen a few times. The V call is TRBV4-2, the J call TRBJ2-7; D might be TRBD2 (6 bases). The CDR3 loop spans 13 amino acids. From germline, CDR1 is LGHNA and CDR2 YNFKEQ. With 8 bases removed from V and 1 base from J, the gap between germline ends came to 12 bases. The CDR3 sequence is CASGGADSYEQYF. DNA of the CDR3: TGTGCCAGCGGCGGGGCAGATTCCTACGAGCAGTACTTC.

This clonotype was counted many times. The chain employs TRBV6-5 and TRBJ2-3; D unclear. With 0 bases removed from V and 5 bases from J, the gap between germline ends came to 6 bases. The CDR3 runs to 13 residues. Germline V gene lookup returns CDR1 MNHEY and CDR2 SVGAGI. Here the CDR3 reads CASSYSKIDTQYF. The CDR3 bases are TGTGCCAGCAGTTACTCGAAAATAGATACGCAGTATTTT.

The CDR3 DNA reads TGTGCCAGCAGCTTATTCCGGGGACGGACCGGGGAGCTGTTTTTT. Encoded protein: CASSLFRGRTGELFF. The rearrangement joins TRBV11-2 to TRBJ2-2, with D perhaps assigned TRBD1 or TRBD2 (5 bases each). With 2 bases removed from V and 5 bases from J, the gap between germline ends came to 12 bases. This CDR3 has 15 residues. Germline values: CDR1 SGHAT, CDR2 FQNNGV.

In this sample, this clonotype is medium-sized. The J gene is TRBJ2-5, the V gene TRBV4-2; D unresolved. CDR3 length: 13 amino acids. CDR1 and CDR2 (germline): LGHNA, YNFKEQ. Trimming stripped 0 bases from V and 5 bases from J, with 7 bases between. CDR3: CASSQDPRETQYF. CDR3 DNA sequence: TGTGCCAGCAGCCAAGATCCGAGGGAGACCCAGTACTTC.

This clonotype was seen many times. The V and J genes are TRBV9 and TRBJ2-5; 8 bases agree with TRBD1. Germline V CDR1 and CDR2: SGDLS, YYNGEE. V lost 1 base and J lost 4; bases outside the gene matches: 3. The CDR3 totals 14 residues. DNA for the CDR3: TGTGCCAGCAGCGTATGGGGGACAGGAGAGACCCAGTACTTC. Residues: CASSVWGTGETQYF.

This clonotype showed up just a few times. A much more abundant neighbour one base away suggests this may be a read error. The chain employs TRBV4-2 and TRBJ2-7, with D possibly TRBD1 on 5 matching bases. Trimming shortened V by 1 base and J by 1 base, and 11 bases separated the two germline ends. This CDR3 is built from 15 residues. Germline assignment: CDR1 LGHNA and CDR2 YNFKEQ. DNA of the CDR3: TGTGCCAGCAGCCAAGTTTGTGGGGCATCCTACGAGCAGTACTTC. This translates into CASSQVCGASYEQYF.

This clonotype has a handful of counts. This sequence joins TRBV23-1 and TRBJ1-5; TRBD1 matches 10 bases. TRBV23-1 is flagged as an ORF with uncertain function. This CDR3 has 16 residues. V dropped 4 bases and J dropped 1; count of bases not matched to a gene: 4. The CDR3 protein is CASSPRTGGSNQPQHF. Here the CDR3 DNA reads TGCGCCAGCAGTCCACGGACAGGGGGAAGCAATCAGCCCCAGCATTTT.

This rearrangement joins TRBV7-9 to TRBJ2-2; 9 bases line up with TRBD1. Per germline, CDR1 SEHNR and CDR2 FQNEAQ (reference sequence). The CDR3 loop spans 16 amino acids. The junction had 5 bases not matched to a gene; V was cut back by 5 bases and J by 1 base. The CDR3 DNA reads TGTGCCAGCAGCCCCAGACAGGGGGGGAACACCGGGGAGCTGTTTTTT. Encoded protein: CASSPRQGGNTGELFF.

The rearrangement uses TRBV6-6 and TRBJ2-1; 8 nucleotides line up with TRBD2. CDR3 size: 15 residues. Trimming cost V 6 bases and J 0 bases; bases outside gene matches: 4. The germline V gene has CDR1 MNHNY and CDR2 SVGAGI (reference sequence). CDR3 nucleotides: TGTGCCAGCAGCGCCGGGGGGGCCTCCTACAATGAGCAGTTCTTC. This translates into CASSAGGASYNEQFF.

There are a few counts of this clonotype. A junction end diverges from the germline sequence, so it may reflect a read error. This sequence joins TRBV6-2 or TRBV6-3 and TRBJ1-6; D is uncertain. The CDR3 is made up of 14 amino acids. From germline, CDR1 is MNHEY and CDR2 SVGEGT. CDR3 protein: CASRADYYHSPLHF. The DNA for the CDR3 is TGTGCCAGCAGGGCGGACTACTATCATTCACCCCTCCACTTT.

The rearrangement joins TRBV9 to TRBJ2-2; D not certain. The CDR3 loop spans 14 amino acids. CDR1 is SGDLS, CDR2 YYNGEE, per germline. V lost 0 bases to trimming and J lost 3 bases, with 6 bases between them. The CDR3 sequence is CASSVVPDTGELFF. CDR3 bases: TGTGCCAGCAGCGTAGTACCGGACACCGGGGAGCTGTTTTTT.